The 27 T cell receptor beta chains given below trace back to one sample, sequenced in a study of blood T cell repertoires in COVID-19. The assay was immunoSEQ multiplex PCR, and TCRdb's table has in-frame clones only and misses some. The sample has about 25,000 clones, around 86% seen once. The sample taken for sequencing was peripheral blood. Source of these receptors: a man in his 70s with acute or convalescent COVID-19.

The rearrangement joins TRBV6-2 or TRBV6-3 to TRBJ2-3; TRBD2 aligns across 7 bases. The CDR3 sequence is 15 residues long. Germline V gives CDR1 MNHEY, CDR2 SVGEGT. V shed 1 base and J 3 bases; nucleotides not matched to a gene: 4. CDR3 in DNA: TGTGCCAGCAGTTACTGGTCCGGGGGGACAGATACGCAGTATTTT. This sequence encodes CASSYWSGGTDTQYF.

The chain recombines TRBV14 with TRBJ2-7, with D maybe TRBD1 (5 bases). Trimming shortened V by 2 bases and J by 7 bases, and 9 bases separated the two germline ends. The germline V gene has CDR1 SGHDN and CDR2 FVKESK. This CDR3 has 12 residues. The CDR3 DNA follows: TGTGCCAGCAGCCAAAGCAGGGTTGAGCAGTACTTC. Its protein product is CASSQSRVEQYF.

This clone was found once. The chain employs TRBV6-5 and TRBJ2-1; D is possibly TRBD2 (5 bases). Germline V gives CDR1 MNHEY, CDR2 SVGAGI. This CDR3 has 15 residues. Trimming stripped 3 bases from V and 6 bases from J, with 15 bases between. The CDR3 here is CASSYRLASGNEQFF. CDR3 DNA: TGTGCCAGCAGTTATCGGCTAGCCAGCGGCAATGAGCAGTTCTTC.

A remark on this clone: Germline and junction disagree at one end, which may indicate a read error. The chain has TRBV7-7 and TRBJ2-5; TRBD2 might be the D (6 bases). The germline CDR1 and CDR2 sequences are SSHAT and FNYEAQ (reference sequence). The length of the CDR3 is 14 residues. The CDR3 DNA is TGTGCTAGCAGCTCGACCGGAGAGGGAGGGACCCAGTACTTC. Its protein product is CASSSTGEGGTQYF. Full variable domain (outside the CDR3, taken from reference TRBV7-7 and TRBJ2-5): GAGVSQSPRYKVTKRGQDVTLRCDPISSHATLYWYQQALGQGPEFLTYFNYEAQPDKSGLPSDRFSAERPEGSISTLTIQRTEQRDSAMYRCASSSTGEGGTQYFGPGTRLLVL.

V usage is TRBV20-1 and J usage is TRBJ1-2; TRBD1 matches at 11 bases. Trimming at V came to 4 bases and at J to 6 bases, leaving 13 bases not matched to a gene. Germline CDR1 reads DFQATT; CDR2 reads SNEGSKA (reference sequence). The CDR3 spans 16 residues. This CDR3 reads CSATDPGQGVVNGYTF. CDR3 DNA sequence: TGCAGTGCTACTGATCCGGGACAGGGGGTTGTTAATGGCTACACCTTC.

In DNA, the CDR3 is TGTGCCAGCAGTGCCCGGGACTGGAAATCCTACGAGCAGTACTTC. This sequence encodes CASSARDWKSYEQYF. V is TRBV11-2 and J is TRBJ2-7; tentatively, D is TRBD2 (6 bases). CDR3 size: 15 residues. The ends were cut back, 6 bases at V and 1 base at J, with 16 bases in the middle. In germline, CDR1 is SGHAT, CDR2 FQNNGV.

As for this clone: The sample has other DNA sequences that encode this CDR3 too. The gene calls are TRBV11-2 and TRBJ2-3; 9 bases map to TRBD2. CDR1 SGHAT and CDR2 FQNNGV come from the germline V gene. This CDR3 contains 17 residues. Losses at the gene ends were 3 bases for V and 6 bases for J; bases not matched to a gene: 13. CDR3 residues: CASSFLTSGFLPDTQYF. The CDR3 bases are TGTGCCAGCAGCTTCCTAACTAGCGGGTTCCTCCCGGATACGCAGTATTTT.

This clone showed up just once. The chain employs TRBV27 and TRBJ2-1; 7 positions match TRBD1. This CDR3 is built from 12 residues. Germline CDR1 and CDR2: MNHEY and SMNVEV (reference sequence). Written as DNA, the CDR3 is TGTGGGGCGGGTAGGGGGCTCAATGAGCAGTTCTTC. Amino acid sequence: CGAGRGLNEQFF.

The CDR3, as DNA: TGCGCCAGCAGTGAACAGGGGAGTGGGAACACTGAAGCTTTCTTT. This sequence encodes CASSEQGSGNTEAFF. The gene calls are TRBV5-1 and TRBJ1-1; TRBD1 agrees at 7 bases. Germline CDR1 SGHRS, CDR2 YFSETQ. The CDR3 contains 15 residues. V lost 5 bases and J lost 1; bases outside the gene matches: 8.

The V call is TRBV5-1, the J call TRBJ1-4, with 8 nucleotides matching TRBD1. The CDR3 runs to 14 residues. V was clipped by 4 bases and J by 8 bases; unmatched bases: 7. CDR1 and CDR2 (germline): SGHRS, YFSETQ. The CDR3 DNA follows: TGCGCCAGCAGCCTTGGACAGGGTGGGGAAAAACTGTTTTTT. It yields the protein CASSLGQGGEKLFF.

V and J are TRBV9 and TRBJ1-1; D is unresolved. CDR1 and CDR2 from the germline V gene are SGDLS and YYNGEE. This CDR3 has 15 amino acids. V lost 1 base to trimming and J lost 3 bases, with 13 bases between them. CDR3 loop: CASSVRAAADTEAFF. CDR3 nucleotides: TGTGCCAGCAGCGTAAGAGCGGCGGCGGACACTGAAGCTTTCTTT.

The chain couples TRBV7-9 to TRBJ1-2; 7 bases are a match to TRBD1. Germline CDR1 and CDR2: SEHNR and FQNEAQ (reference sequence). This CDR3 contains 14 residues. The V gene end was trimmed by 5 bases and the J gene end by 2 bases; junction bases not matched to a gene: 5. The CDR3 here is CASSPGQMNYGYTF. In DNA, the CDR3 is TGTGCCAGCAGCCCGGGACAGATGAACTATGGCTACACCTTC.

The J gene is TRBJ2-1, the V gene TRBV11-2; TRBD1 aligns across 8 bases. The V gene's germline CDR1 is SGHAT and CDR2 FQNNGV. With 8 bases clipped from V and 7 bases from J, the junction kept 10 bases outside the gene matches. CDR3 length: 14 residues. This CDR3 is CASGGTGSGNEQFF. CDR3 nucleotide sequence: TGTGCCAGCGGGGGGACAGGTTCGGGTAATGAGCAGTTCTTC.

J is TRBJ2-2 and V is TRBV5-1, with 9 bases that match TRBD1. CDR3 length: 15 amino acids. Germline CDR1 is SGHRS and CDR2 is YFSETQ. The junction had 4 bases not matched to a gene; V was cut back by 4 bases and J by 3 bases. CDR3 in DNA: TGCGCCAGCAGCATAAGGACAGGGGACACCGGGGAGCTGTTTTTT. As protein: CASSIRTGDTGELFF.

This sequence joins TRBV15 and TRBJ1-1; D not resolved. Germline loops: CDR1 LNHNV, CDR2 YYDKDF (reference sequence). Trimming shortened V by 0 bases and J by 6 bases, and 11 bases separated the two germline ends. CDR3 length: 14 residues. CDR3 in amino acids: CATSRDLRTSEAFF. The CDR3 DNA reads TGTGCCACCAGCAGAGATCTAAGAACTTCTGAAGCTTTCTTT.

The chain couples TRBV7-8 to TRBJ1-4; maybe TRBD1 (5 bases). Deletions cut 1 base from V and 0 bases from J, with 12 bases between. The CDR3 has 17 residues. Germline CDR1 SGHVS, CDR2 FQNEAQ. CDR3 loop: CASSLEGLLATNEKLFF. CDR3 nucleotides: TGTGCCAGCAGCTTAGAGGGACTGCTGGCAACTAATGAAAAACTGTTTTTT.

As DNA, the CDR3 is TGCGCCAGCAGTGAGTCGGGCAGCAGCACAGATACGCAGTATTTT. This gives the protein CASSESGSSTDTQYF. The chain is built from TRBV10-1 and TRBJ2-3, with unresolved D. Trimming stripped 0 bases from V and 0 bases from J, with 7 bases between. Germline V CDR1 and CDR2: WNHNN, SYGVQD (reference sequence). This CDR3 comprises 15 residues.

The CDR3 region is CASSLSPGPQETQYF. DNA for the CDR3: TGCGCCAGCAGCTTATCGCCAGGTCCACAAGAGACCCAGTACTTC. The genes are TRBV5-1 and TRBJ2-5; no clear D. Germline assignment: CDR1 SGHRS and CDR2 YFSETQ. The V end was cut by 2 bases, the J end by 2 bases, with 13 bases between. The CDR3 sequence is 15 residues long. Together with reference TRBV5-1 and TRBJ2-5, the CDR3 gives the full variable domain: KAGVTQTPRYLIKTRGQQVTLSCSPISGHRSVSWYQQTPGQGLQFLFEYFSETQRNKGNFPGRFSGRQFSNSRSEMNVSTLELGDSALYLCASSLSPGPQETQYFGPGTRLLVL.

V gene TRBV11-2 combines with J gene TRBJ2-5; D remains unclear. The germline V gene has CDR1 SGHAT and CDR2 FQNNGV. V was shortened by 3 bases and J by 9 bases, with 20 bases between the two germline ends. The CDR3 consists of 15 residues. The CDR3 DNA sequence: TGTGCCAGCAGCTTTGCGGTGTCTTTTAGGTCGGCCCAGTACTTC. Its translation is CASSFAVSFRSAQYF.

The table lists this clone with a few counts. The rearrangement links TRBV27 to TRBJ1-1; TRBD1 aligns across 9 bases. The germline gives CDR1 MNHEY, CDR2 SMNVEV (reference sequence). The J segment lost 9 bases and the V segment lost 10 bases, leaving 3 bases of the junction unmatched. The CDR3 runs to 10 residues. The CDR3 here is CATGQGKAFF. CDR3 bases: TGTGCCACCGGACAGGGGAAAGCTTTCTTT.

The V call is TRBV7-2, the J call TRBJ2-7; 9 nucleotides agree with TRBD2. Looked up from germline, CDR1 is SGHTA and CDR2 is FQGNSA. Trimming took 5 bases from V and 0 from J; bases not matched to a gene: 11. The CDR3 is 17 amino acids. The CDR3 loop is CASSHSLLAGPSYEQYF. DNA of the CDR3: TGTGCCAGCAGCCACTCTTTGCTAGCGGGGCCCTCCTACGAGCAGTACTTC.

The V gene is TRBV6-5, the J gene TRBJ2-2, with D possibly matching TRBD2 (5 bases). V lost 6 bases to trimming and J lost 6 bases, with 8 bases between them. CDR1 and CDR2 from the germline V gene are MNHEY and SVGAGI. This CDR3 has 12 amino acids. CDR3 DNA: TGTGCCAGCAGCCCGAGGGCCGGGGAGCTGTTTTTT. Translation: CASSPRAGELFF.

This chain uses TRBV11-2 with TRBJ2-1, with TRBD1 matching over 7 bases. The CDR3 sequence is 15 residues long. V was clipped by 1 base and J by 4 bases; unmatched bases: 4. From germline, CDR1 is SGHAT and CDR2 FQNNGV. The CDR3 region is CASSLGQGLYNEQFF. As DNA, the CDR3 is TGTGCCAGCAGCTTAGGACAGGGTTTATACAATGAGCAGTTCTTC. The variable domain in full, with the rest retrieved from reference TRBV11-2 and TRBJ2-1, is EAGVAQSPRYKIIEKRQSVAFWCNPISGHATLYWYQQILGQGPKLLIQFQNNGVVDDSQLPKDRFSAERLKGVDSTLKIQPAKLEDSAVYLCASSLGQGLYNEQFFGPGTRLTVL.

This chain connects TRBV24-1 to TRBJ1-1; D is unresolved. Trimming pared 6 bases from V and 3 bases from J, leaving 7 bases between. CDR3 length equals 12 residues. Germline assignment: CDR1 KGHDR and CDR2 SFDVKD. CDR3 in amino acids: CATSRGYTEAFF. CDR3 DNA: TGTGCCACCAGTCGGGGATACACTGAAGCTTTCTTT.

The chain carries TRBV29-1 and TRBJ1-5; TRBD1 matches 10 bases. Germline V CDR1 and CDR2: SQVTM, ANQGSEA. V gave up 5 bases and J gave up 6 bases; unmatched junction bases: 10. This CDR3 has 15 amino acids. The CDR3 loop is CSVREGGQGFQPQHF. The CDR3 DNA sequence: TGCAGCGTTCGGGAAGGGGGACAGGGGTTTCAGCCCCAGCATTTT.

This chain connects TRBV5-1 to TRBJ2-1; 11 nucleotides line up with TRBD2. The V segment lost 5 bases and the J segment 2 bases; nucleotides outside the gene matches: 3. Germline CDR1 is SGHRS and CDR2 is YFSETQ. This CDR3 spans 15 amino acids. The CDR3 loop reads CASRGTSGTYNEQFF. CDR3 DNA: TGCGCCAGCAGAGGGACTAGCGGTACCTACAATGAGCAGTTCTTC.

V and J are TRBV5-1 and TRBJ1-6; possibly TRBD1 for D (5 bases). The germline CDR1 and CDR2 sequences are SGHRS and YFSETQ. The CDR3 spans 15 residues. With 0 bases removed from V and 10 bases from J, the gap between germline ends came to 14 bases. CDR3 sequence (DNA): TGCGCCAGCAGCTTGGATGGACAACTCGGGTCACCCCTCCACTTT. Residues: CASSLDGQLGSPLHF.